This T cell receptor beta chain derives from a study of EBV T-cell therapy then PD-1 blockade in nasopharyngeal carcinoma. Measured with immunoSEQ multiplex PCR; TCRdb has only the in-frame clones, and not every one. The sample gives over 15,000 clones, more than 70% of which show up once; about a third is in the top ten. For this clone: The antigen is unknown.

Noted treatment: AdE1-LMPpoly-expanded autologous EBV-specific T-cell therapy followed by anti-PD-1 nivolumab. The germline gives CDR1 ENHRY, CDR2 SYGVKD. The CDR3 contains 16 residues. Trimming removed 0 bases at V and 0 bases at J, with 9 bases between. This sequence was found in a man aged 40-49 years with nasopharyngeal carcinoma. The rearrangement uses TRBV10-3 and TRBJ2-4; D might be TRBD2 (5 bases). This material consisted of CD8+ T cells from blood, taken around day 35 from a patient whose treatment included autologous EBV-specific T cells and nivolumab. CDR3 residues: CAISESKRLAKNIQYF. In nucleotides, the CDR3 is TGTGCCATCAGTGAGTCGAAGCGGCTAGCCAAAAACATTCAGTACTTC.